The 21 T cell receptor beta chains below were found in one sample sequenced in a study of T cell repertoires in cytomegalovirus infection. TCRdb redid the calling of the reads with MiXCR, one entry per CDR3 protein. The profile shows 300,000 to 450,000 distinct CDR3 sequences, around 18% of them singletons. The sequencing sample was made of PBMCs. The source of these receptors is a human donor in good health (CMV status not recorded). Some clones in this sample may be carry-over from other donors' samples.

This chain uses TRBV7-9 with TRBJ2-5; TRBD2 matches 8 bases. This CDR3 region has 15 residues. The trim removed 3 bases at V and 5 bases at J, leaving 8 bases unmatched. The germline V gene has CDR1 SEHNR and CDR2 FQNEAQ (reference sequence). CDR3 nucleotides: TGTGCCAGCAGCTTCATTCGCCAGCGGGAGGAGACCCAGTACTTC. Encoded protein: CASSFIRQREETQYF.

This clonotype was counted many times. This rearrangement joins TRBV7-8 to TRBJ1-4, with TRBD1 as a possible D gene (5 bases). CDR1 SGHVS and CDR2 FQNEAQ come from the germline V gene. V lost 5 bases and J lost 4, with 14 bases in between. The CDR3 length is 15 residues. CDR3 loop: CASSPLGRINEKLFF. In DNA form, the CDR3 reads TGTGCCAGCAGCCCTTTGGGGCGGATTAATGAAAAACTGTTTTTT.

This clonotype was found many times. The V call is TRBV7-2, the J call TRBJ1-1; tentative D call: TRBD1 (5 bases). The CDR3 extends over 11 amino acids. The V gene's germline CDR1 is SGHTA and CDR2 FQGNSA. V lost 9 bases and J 3 bases, leaving 8 bases between the germline ends. The CDR3 sequence is CASYRYTEAFF. DNA of the CDR3: TGTGCCAGTTACAGGTACACTGAAGCTTTCTTT.

The V and J genes are TRBV4-3 and TRBJ1-6, with D uncertain. Germline V gene data show CDR1 as LGHNA and CDR2 as YSLEER. The ends were cut back, 0 bases at V and 15 bases at J, with 18 bases in the middle. This CDR3 has 15 residues. The CDR3 region has the DNA TGCGCCAGCAGCCAAGAGCCTCATTTGAGGTCTCTCCTCCACTTT. Translation: CASSQEPHLRSLLHF.

The sample holds many counts of this clonotype. This chain connects TRBV12-3 or TRBV12-4 to TRBJ1-5, with 7 bases identical to TRBD1. With V trimmed by 6 bases and J by 7 bases, 3 bases remained unmatched. The CDR3 spans 12 residues. The CDR3 DNA is TGTGCCAGCAGGGGGGGACAGCAGCCCCAGCATTTT. The encoded protein is CASRGGQQPQHF.

The chain recombines TRBV29-1 with TRBJ1-1; D may be TRBD1 (5 bases). This CDR3 is built from 12 residues. V lost 7 bases and J lost 5, with 14 bases in between. In germline, CDR1 is SQVTM, CDR2 ANQGSEA. CDR3 coding DNA: TGCAGCGGGAGGCGTGGGGGGACTGAAGCTTTCTTT. Protein product: CSGRRGGTEAFF.

In its sample, this clonotype was seen many times. This sequence joins TRBV7-2 and TRBJ2-3, with D possibly matching TRBD2 (6 bases). The germline V and J ends were trimmed by 3 bases and 6 bases, with 16 bases remaining between them. The CDR3 runs 15 residues. CDR1 is SGHTA, CDR2 FQGNSA, per germline. As DNA, the CDR3 is TGTGCCAGCAGCTTTGCGACGGGACTTTTTGATACGCAGTATTTT. It encodes CASSFATGLFDTQYF.

The J gene is TRBJ2-5, the V gene TRBV4-1; 12 bases line up with TRBD2. V was clipped by 1 base and J by 4 bases; unmatched bases: 7. Germline lookup yields CDR1 MGHRA and CDR2 YSYEKL. The CDR3 is 17 residues long. Here the CDR3 DNA reads TGCGCCAGCAGCCAAGGCGGACTAGCGGGAATAGGAGAGACCCAGTACTTC. It translates to CASSQGGLAGIGETQYF.

The CDR3 protein is CASSFTGPIGDTIYF. DNA for the CDR3: TGTGCCAGCAGCTTTACAGGTCCAATAGGAGACACCATATATTTT. The rearrangement uses TRBV7-6 and TRBJ1-3, with D possibly being TRBD1 (5 bases). Germline CDR1 SGHVS, CDR2 FNYEAQ. The ends were cut back, 3 bases at V and 8 bases at J, with 17 bases in the middle. CDR3 size: 15 residues.

This clonotype has only a few counts. The rearrangement uses TRBV5-5 and TRBJ2-5; perhaps TRBD2 as D (6 bases). The germline V gene encodes CDR1 SGHKS and CDR2 YYEKEE (reference sequence). The CDR3 loop spans 15 amino acids. V was clipped by 4 bases and J by 2 bases, with 15 bases between them. Here the CDR3 reads CASSRSATRQETQYF. The CDR3 DNA is TGTGCCAGCAGCCGATCCGCGACTAGACAAGAGACCCAGTACTTC.

This clonotype was seen at least ten times. The rearrangement links TRBV7-2 to TRBJ2-5; perhaps D is TRBD1 or TRBD2 (5 bases each). V lost 4 bases and J lost 1, with 13 bases in between. Germline loops: CDR1 SGHTA, CDR2 FQGNSA. The CDR3 contains 15 residues. This CDR3 is CASSSNRGPQETQYF. As DNA, the CDR3 is TGTGCCAGCAGCTCAAATAGGGGACCCCAAGAGACCCAGTACTTC.

The table lists this clonotype with many counts. V gene TRBV11-2 combines with J gene TRBJ1-1; the match to TRBD1 covers 7 bases. Trimming took 1 base from V and 0 from J; bases not matched to a gene: 8. The CDR3 is 17 amino acids. Per germline, CDR1 SGHAT and CDR2 FQNNGV. CDR3 DNA sequence: TGTGCCAGCAGCTTAGTTGGAAAGGGGGCGTTGAACACTGAAGCTTTCTTT. Translating it yields CASSLVGKGALNTEAFF.

This clonotype was seen a few times. CDR3 in amino acids: CASSHSKGRGHNEQFF. CDR3 nucleotides: TGTGCCAGCAGCCATTCGAAGGGCAGGGGGCATAATGAGCAGTTCTTC. This rearrangement joins TRBV6-2 or TRBV6-3 to TRBJ2-1; 8 bases fit TRBD1. J was trimmed by 7 bases and V by 6 bases; bases with no gene match: 14. Germline V gives CDR1 MNHEY, CDR2 SVGEGT. This CDR3 region has 16 residues.

This clonotype was detected ten times or more. The chain joins TRBV7-2 to TRBJ2-3; D may be TRBD1 (5 bases). V lost 4 bases to trimming and J lost 4 bases, with 12 bases between them. The CDR3 runs 14 residues. CDR1 is SGHTA, CDR2 FQGNSA, per germline. This chain's CDR3 is CASSWAPRADTQYF. As DNA, the CDR3 is TGTGCCAGCAGCTGGGCCCCCAGGGCAGATACGCAGTATTTT.

The sample holds a few counts of this clonotype. V gene TRBV20-1 combines with J gene TRBJ2-7; 8 bases match TRBD1. V shed 3 bases, J shed 6 bases, and the junction held 16 bases outside the gene matches. This CDR3 has 16 amino acids. CDR1 DFQATT and CDR2 SNEGSKA come from the germline V gene (reference sequence). CDR3 nucleotides: TGCAGTGCTAGCGAACACCGGGCTGACAGGGGCAGCGAGCAGTACTTC. This translates into CSASEHRADRGSEQYF.

This clonotype was observed a handful of times. This sequence joins TRBV11-2 and TRBJ2-7, with TRBD2 as a possible D gene (5 bases). CDR1 and CDR2 from the germline V gene are SGHAT and FQNNGV. The CDR3 consists of 17 residues. The V and J ends lost 3 bases and 1 base respectively, with 19 bases between them. In nucleotides, the CDR3 is TGTGCCAGCAGCTTGGCCCTAGATCCGGGAAATTCCTACGAGCAGTACTTC. This sequence encodes CASSLALDPGNSYEQYF.

This clonotype came up once. The rearrangement links TRBV6-1 to TRBJ2-5; 8 nucleotides line up with TRBD2. J lost 4 bases, V lost 8 bases, and 9 bases had no gene match. The CDR3 contains 14 residues. CDR1 and CDR2 (germline): MNHNS, SASEGT. The CDR3 loop is CASERGGRIETQYF. Here the CDR3 DNA reads TGTGCCAGCGAAAGGGGCGGGAGGATAGAGACCCAGTACTTC.

This clonotype was detected only a few times. The V and J genes are TRBV12-3 or TRBV12-4 and TRBJ2-5, with D perhaps being TRBD1 or TRBD2 (7 bases each). Trimming pared 5 bases from V and 2 bases from J, leaving 18 bases between. CDR3 length equals 16 residues. The CDR3 reads CASSPRGGGSQETQYF. In DNA, the CDR3 is TGTGCCAGCAGTCCCCGGGGAGGGGGCTCTCAAGAGACCCAGTACTTC.

The V gene is TRBV20-1, the J gene TRBJ1-1; D is uncertain. CDR1 is DFQATT, CDR2 SNEGSKA, per germline (reference sequence). The CDR3 sequence is 13 residues long. Trimming took 3 bases from V and 4 from J, leaving 12 bases between them. The DNA of the CDR3 is TGCAGTGCTAGGCAGGAGTTGGGCACTGAAGCTTTCTTT. It is translated as CSARQELGTEAFF.

This clonotype was seen repeatedly, ten times or more. The V and J genes are TRBV24-1 and TRBJ1-5; D is possibly TRBD1 (6 bases). Germline V lookup: CDR1 KGHDR, CDR2 SFDVKD. V lost 9 bases to trimming and J lost 1 base, with 6 bases between them. CDR3 length equals 12 residues. As DNA, the CDR3 is TGTGCCACCGGACAGAGCAATCAGCCCCAGCATTTT. Its protein product is CATGQSNQPQHF.

The chain recombines TRBV2 with TRBJ2-1, with TRBD1 matching over 8 bases. V shed 4 bases and J 8 bases; nucleotides not matched to a gene: 7. The germline V gene has CDR1 SNHLY and CDR2 FYNNEI. The CDR3 contains 14 residues. This CDR3 is CASSAWTGLYEQFF. CDR3 in DNA: TGTGCCAGCAGTGCTTGGACAGGGTTGTATGAGCAGTTCTTC.